The 15 T cell receptor beta chains below all came from one sample that was sequenced in a study of OX40 agonist ivuxolimab in advanced cancers. Assay used: immunoSEQ multiplex PCR; TCRdb lists only in-frame clones, some missing. The table includes about 55,000 clones, approximately 84% detected once. The material sequenced was CD4+ or CD8+ T cells sorted from blood, taken in a trial of the OX40 agonist ivuxolimab. The receptors were gathered from an adult with an advanced solid tumor such as melanoma, head and neck, liver or kidney cancer.

The genes are TRBV7-2 and TRBJ1-4; a possible D gene is TRBD1 (6 bases). Germline V gene data show CDR1 as SGHTA and CDR2 as FQGNSA. The CDR3 runs to 13 residues. Trimming removed 5 bases at V and 5 bases at J, with 9 bases between. The CDR3 reads CASSPDRNEKLFF. The CDR3 DNA reads as TGTGCCAGCAGCCCGGACAGAAATGAAAAACTGTTTTTT.

This chain links TRBV18 with TRBJ1-1; tentatively, D is TRBD1 (5 bases). This CDR3 spans 15 amino acids. Germline CDR1 reads KGHSH; CDR2 reads LQKENI. The V end was cut by 1 base, the J end by 0 bases, with 9 bases between. CDR3 loop: CASSPRGTMNTEAFF. DNA for the CDR3: TGTGCCAGCTCACCACGTGGGACGATGAACACTGAAGCTTTCTTT.

The chain combines TRBV5-6 with TRBJ2-3, with TRBD2 matching over 7 bases. The CDR3 sequence is 17 residues long. The V and J ends lost 0 bases and 4 bases, in that order; junction bases with no gene match: 11. The germline V gene has CDR1 SGHDT and CDR2 YYEEEE. The CDR3 reads CASSLGPRGRGADTQYF. As DNA, the CDR3 is TGTGCCAGCAGCTTGGGCCCACGCGGGAGAGGGGCAGATACGCAGTATTTT.

This sequence joins TRBV5-4 and TRBJ1-2; tentatively, D is TRBD1 (5 bases). The CDR3 extends over 12 amino acids. Germline V CDR1 and CDR2: SGHNT, YYREEE (reference sequence). V was pared by 0 bases and J by 9 bases, with 9 bases between. CDR3 nucleotide sequence: TGTGCCAGCAGCTTGGGGGGGGATCGCTACACCTTC. It is translated as CASSLGGDRYTF.

The rearrangement uses TRBV4-3 and TRBJ2-3; the match to TRBD2 covers 7 bases. The CDR3 has 16 amino acids. Trimming removed 3 bases from V and 2 bases from J; junction bases left unmatched: 8. CDR1 is LGHNA and CDR2 is YSLEER in the germline V gene. CDR3 region: CASSQTASGFTDTQYF. The CDR3 DNA follows: TGCGCCAGCAGCCAGACAGCTAGCGGATTCACAGATACGCAGTATTTT.

The chain joins TRBV6-1 to TRBJ1-2, with a tentative D call TRBD1 (6 bases). The V gene's germline CDR1 is MNHNS and CDR2 SASEGT. The CDR3 spans 14 residues. V was clipped by 10 bases and J by 1 base, with 16 bases between them. The CDR3 sequence: CATTGQTLNYGYTF. The CDR3, as DNA: TGTGCCACTACAGGACAGACCCTTAACTATGGCTACACCTTC.

This clone was seen just once. This chain links TRBV11-3 with TRBJ2-7; D remains ambiguous. Trimming shortened V by 4 bases and J by 2 bases, and 12 bases separated the two germline ends. CDR3 length equals 14 residues. Germline V lookup: CDR1 SGHNT, CDR2 YENEEA. The CDR3 protein is CASSSRGIPYEQYF. As DNA, the CDR3 is TGTGCCAGCAGCTCCAGAGGCATCCCCTACGAGCAGTACTTC.

This clone was counted only a few times. The V call is TRBV7-9, the J call TRBJ2-2, with a weak D call TRBD2 (5 bases). V dropped 7 bases and J dropped 4 bases, with 19 bases sitting between them. This CDR3 has 16 amino acids. Germline values: CDR1 SEHNR, CDR2 FQNEAQ (reference sequence). CDR3 residues: CASIGKRRLSTGELFF. CDR3 coding DNA: TGTGCCAGCATCGGGAAGAGGCGCCTGAGCACCGGGGAGCTGTTTTTT.

The genes are TRBV7-9 and TRBJ1-1, with 7 nucleotides matching TRBD1. CDR1 SEHNR and CDR2 FQNEAQ come from the germline V gene (reference sequence). The V segment lost 7 bases and the J segment 7 bases; nucleotides outside the gene matches: 18. This CDR3 spans 16 amino acids. The CDR3 DNA sequence: TGTGCCAGCACCAGGGGGACCGGAATTTCTAAAGGTGAAGCTTTCTTT. Translating it yields CASTRGTGISKGEAFF.

V and J are TRBV7-8 and TRBJ1-1; no definite D call. The V gene's germline CDR1 is SGHVS and CDR2 FQNEAQ. Deletions cut 2 bases from V and 2 bases from J, with 15 bases between. The CDR3 consists of 16 residues. CDR3 protein: CASSLPRRRTNTEAFF. The DNA for the CDR3 is TGTGCCAGCAGCTTACCCCGGCGGAGGACCAACACTGAAGCTTTCTTT.

The CDR3 loop reads CASSLAGVNTDTQYF. CDR3 DNA sequence: TGTGCCAGCAGTTTAGCGGGAGTGAACACAGATACGCAGTATTTT. V usage is TRBV27 and J usage is TRBJ2-3, with 7 bases fitting TRBD2. Germline assignment: CDR1 MNHEY and CDR2 SMNVEV (reference sequence). Germline trimming cut 2 bases from V and 2 bases from J; bases unmatched to any gene: 4. The CDR3 extends over 15 amino acids.

This chain connects TRBV28 to TRBJ1-5, with D tentatively TRBD1 (5 bases). This CDR3 comprises 14 residues. V lost 1 base and J 3 bases, leaving 7 bases between the germline ends. Germline V gene data show CDR1 as MDHEN and CDR2 as SYDVKM. Here the CDR3 DNA reads TGTGCCAGCAGTTTATTGGACACCAATCAGCCCCAGCATTTT. It codes for CASSLLDTNQPQHF.

This clone is a singleton in its sample. The CDR3 region has the DNA TGTGCCAGCAGTTACCGGCAGGGCGGCGGCTACACCTTC. It encodes CASSYRQGGGYTF. The chain employs TRBV6-5 and TRBJ1-2, with a tentative D call TRBD1 (5 bases). Trimming cost V 2 bases and J 8 bases, with 12 bases left between them. The germline gives CDR1 MNHEY, CDR2 SVGAGI. There are 13 residues in the CDR3.

This clone appeared once. V is TRBV19 and J is TRBJ2-3; weak D call: TRBD1 (5 bases). CDR3 size: 16 residues. Germline V gives CDR1 LNHDA, CDR2 SQIVND (reference sequence). V gave up 4 bases and J gave up 0 bases, with 14 bases separating them. The CDR3 DNA sequence: TGTGCCAGTAGTAATTATTACAGGATTAGCACAGATACGCAGTATTTT. Translating gives CASSNYYRISTDTQYF.

The genes are TRBV5-1 and TRBJ2-2; 7 bases map to TRBD1. The CDR3 extends over 15 amino acids. CDR1 is SGHRS and CDR2 is YFSETQ in the germline V gene. Trimming removed 0 bases from V and 2 bases from J; junction bases left unmatched: 1. This chain's CDR3 is CASSLDRGNTGELFF. The DNA of the CDR3 is TGCGCCAGCAGCTTGGACAGGGGTAACACCGGGGAGCTGTTTTTT.